This TCR beta chain was captured in a study of blood T cell repertoires in COVID-19. Original analysis: Estimation of nucleated cell counts relied on the amplification of reference gene primers. The repertoire was sequenced with immunoSEQ multiplex PCR; TCRdb's copy has only in-frame clones and lacks some. The V and J calls and clone size are taken from that table; D and trimming were inferred from the DNA. This sample carries 300,000 or so clones, 75% to 90% of them seen once, and the ten largest clones take less than 3%. This CDR3 is 13 amino acids long. In germline, CDR1 is MRHNA, CDR2 SNTAGT. Germline trimming cut 3 bases from V and 7 bases from J; bases unmatched to any gene: 2.

Sequenced sample: peripheral blood. This sequence joins TRBV6-4 and TRBJ1-2; 10 nucleotides agree with TRBD1. This TCR was sampled from a woman aged 25-40 years with COVID-19, enrolled during active disease. In DNA form, the CDR3 reads TGTGCCAGCAGTGATCGGACAGGGGGTGGCTACACCTTC. Translated, it gives CASSDRTGGGYTF.